This T cell receptor (beta chain) was sequenced during a study of blood T cell repertoires in COVID-19. For the study at large: Whether acute or convalescent, the COVID-19 samples came from the United States, Italy and Spain.

CDR1 and CDR2 (germline): SGHRS, YFSETQ. V lost 4 bases and J lost 1, with 14 bases in between. CDR3 size: 15 residues. The authors' processing: Using reference gene primer amplification, nucleated cell counts were estimated. Method: immunoSEQ multiplex PCR; TCRdb's copy keeps in-frame clones and lacks some. The V and J calls and clone size are taken from that table; D and trimming were inferred from the DNA. The repertoire holds around 140,000 clones, with roughly 84% as singletons. The TCR originated in a man in his 60s with acute or convalescent COVID-19. V usage is TRBV5-1 and J usage is TRBJ1-2; D uncertain. Sample: peripheral blood. The CDR3 DNA is TGCGCCAGCAGCCTTCGGGAAGGTGATAACTATGGCTACACCTTC. Its translation is CASSLREGDNYGYTF.